This T cell receptor (beta chain) was found in a study of blood T cell repertoires in COVID-19 (TCRdb year 2020). Describing the broader study: The collaborator samples originated in the United States, Italy and Spain and spanned the acute and convalescent phases of COVID-19. The prospective study material was composed of cDNA or gDNA derived from T cells, B-cell-depleted T cells, or PBMCs. Deeply sampled blood TCRbeta repertoires from subjects exposed to, actively infected with, or recovered from COVID-19 were included in the dataset. The repertoires were released in a freely available public database intended as a resource for research on the immune response to SARS-CoV-2. The samples were drawn from the first 160 participants of the ongoing ImmuneRACE study and from 950 to 1,500 subjects provided by 6 global collaborators. A de-identified subject ID, COVID-19 status, age in years and sex were almost always included in the sample metadata. Where available, HLA class I and class II types were taken from metadata supplied by the sample provider and were not determined by assay-based typing. General findings and caveats noted by the study authors: Clinical and demographic metadata were provided uncurated, with the amount varying by source and participant.

Counted from cysteine to phenylalanine, this CDR3 has 16 amino acids. Just the 48-base CDR3 DNA is kept, in frame starting at base 1. Per the germline V gene, MGHRA is the CDR1 and YSYEKL is the CDR2. Here V drops 1 base and J drops 5 bases, and the junction holds 5 bases not matched to any gene. Turning to this clone: Its antigen remains unidentified. No base-level quality is on record; no much larger clone is a single base apart.

Participants in the prospective study were enrolled through a virtual design, were aged 18 to 89 years, and lived in some 24 United States geographic areas. To assign participants to cohorts, the prospective study relied on clinical history that participants themselves reported in a screening survey and a study questionnaire. Exposed participants were defined as having been in contact with someone with a PCR-confirmed or clinician-diagnosed COVID-19 case within 2 weeks of study entry. Each participant in the prospective study had whole blood, serum and a nasopharyngeal or oropharyngeal swab collected by mobile phlebotomists. Prospective study participants could optionally give additional blood draws and questionnaires over a roughly two-month period. Before DNA extraction, prospective study blood samples were shipped either frozen or at room temperature. TCRbeta CDR3 regions were amplified from genomic DNA by means of the immunoSEQ Assay, a bias-controlled multiplex PCR. Concerning the study's data processing: Within the assay, amplification of reference gene primers was used to estimate how many nucleated cells each sample contained. To quantify the absolute abundance of each unique TCRbeta CDR3 rearrangement, sequence reads were collapsed and filtered. For each sample, productive Simpson clonality was calculated as the square root of Simpson's diversity index across productive rearrangements. This is the immuneACCESS table as TCRdb keeps it, with only in-frame sequences that have V and J called. A part of the clones is gone; compared with another copy, unresolved V genes explain less than half, and the rest is unexplained. D and trimming come from the DNA, and the V and J calls and clone size come from that table. This sample holds roughly 250,000 clones; around nine tenths were observed only once. Together, the top ten hold approximately 3.4% of the sample.

The sequencing sample was made of PBMCs or T cells enriched from blood (not recorded which). This sequence was found in a woman aged 40 to 55 who had been exposed to COVID-19. The chain employs TRBV4-1 and TRBJ2-1; TRBD1 lines up with 10 middle nucleotides. The DNA sequence follows: TGCGCCAGCAGCCAAGTCTTCGGACAGGGGGACAATGAGCAGTTCTTC. It specifies CASSQVFGQGDNEQFF.